This TCR beta chain was documented in a study of blood T cell repertoires in COVID-19. Study background: From T cells, B-cell-depleted T cells, or PBMCs came the material, which was cDNA or gDNA.

This table comes from immunoSEQ multiplex PCR, and its TCRdb copy is limited to in-frame clones, with some not included. The sample includes more than 200,000 clones, roughly 86% of them seen just once. This receptor was obtained from a woman aged 60-75 years with COVID-19, enrolled during active disease. The sequencing input was peripheral blood.

CDR3 coding DNA: TGTGCCAGCAGTCCTCCGGCAGGCCGCTATGGCTACACCTTC. Translation: CASSPPAGRYGYTF. This chain links TRBV28 with TRBJ1-2; D is uncertain. Trimming took off 5 bases at V and 4 bases at J, with 14 bases between the two ends. Germline CDR1 reads MDHEN; CDR2 reads SYDVKM. The CDR3 spans 14 residues.